The 19 T cell receptor beta chains presented below share a single source sample, sequenced in a study of T cells in Graves' hyperthyroidism and ophthalmopathy (dated by TCRdb to between 2018 and 2020). The method was multiplex PCR. Data came from an Illumina HiSeq 2000. The TCR beta CDR3 regions were amplified from RNA transcripts. A first-round RT-PCR of the TCR CDR3 used the HTBI primer set with the Qiagen OneStep RT-PCR kit. TCRdb passed the public sequencing reads through fastp at Q25 and MiXCR, retaining productive beta sequences. Each record represents a unique CDR3 protein, reported with the most common genes and DNA among its rows. This sample has over 250,000 distinct CDR3 sequences in its table, and approximately 26% of those were observed once. The ten largest account for about a quarter of the sample. Material for sequencing was blood. The source is a man in his forties with Graves' hyperthyroidism that later progressed to Graves' ophthalmopathy.

CDR3 in DNA: TGCAGTGCCCTTGAGGGAGTTGGCAATCAGCCCCAGCATTTT. It codes for CSALEGVGNQPQHF. The J gene is TRBJ1-5, the V gene TRBV20-1; D ambiguous. The CDR3 spans 14 residues. V dropped 6 bases and J dropped 2 bases, with 14 bases sitting between them. In germline, CDR1 is DFQATT, CDR2 SNEGSKA (reference sequence).

The V call is TRBV12-3 or TRBV12-4, the J call TRBJ2-7; 7 bases align to TRBD1. The CDR3 totals 11 residues. V shed 7 bases, J shed 6 bases, and the junction held 3 bases outside the gene matches. The CDR3 DNA sequence: TGTGCCAGCAAGAGGGGGCCCGAGCAGTACTTC. Its protein product is CASKRGPEQYF.

This clonotype occurred many times. The gene calls are TRBV29-1 and TRBJ1-1; maybe TRBD1 (5 bases). This CDR3 is built from 12 residues. Germline assignment: CDR1 SQVTM and CDR2 ANQGSEA. Between the trimmed V and J ends, which lost 4 bases and 7 bases, there was a span of 13 bases. The CDR3 DNA sequence: TGCAGCGTTGGGGGGACCGGGGGTGAAGCTTTCTTT. Its translation: CSVGGTGGEAFF. Variable domain in full (rest from reference TRBV29-1 and TRBJ1-1): SAVISQKPSRDICQRGTSLTIQCQVDSQVTMMFWYRQQPGQSLTLIATANQGSEATYESGFVIDKFPISRPNLTFSTLTVSNMSPEDSSIYLCSVGGTGGEAFFGQGTRLTVV.

The chain couples TRBV27 to TRBJ2-5; TRBD2 is a possible D gene (6 bases). V was pared by 0 bases and J by 4 bases, with 9 bases between. Germline assignment: CDR1 MNHEY and CDR2 SMNVEV (reference sequence). There are 14 residues in the CDR3. CDR3 region: CASSLSPGGETQYF. Written as DNA, the CDR3 is TGTGCCAGCAGTTTATCGCCCGGGGGAGAGACCCAGTACTTC.

This clonotype was found many times. The gene calls are TRBV20-1 and TRBJ2-7; no definite D call. Deletions cut 5 bases from V and 2 bases from J, with 10 bases between. The CDR3 is made up of 12 amino acids. Germline V CDR1 and CDR2: DFQATT, SNEGSKA (reference sequence). CDR3 sequence (DNA): TGCAGTGCTTACCAAGGGACCTACGAGCAGTACTTC. It yields the protein CSAYQGTYEQYF.

V is TRBV28 and J is TRBJ2-7; no clear D. The CDR3 totals 16 residues. The germline CDR1 and CDR2 sequences are MDHEN and SYDVKM. Trimming took 5 bases from V and 0 from J, leaving 17 bases between them. The CDR3 nucleotides are TGTGCCAGCAGTAGCCCCGACCGAGAGCCCTCCTACGAGCAGTACTTC. Translated, it gives CASSSPDREPSYEQYF.

This clonotype was seen ten or more times. The chain's CDR3 is CASSQDWPLYDGYTF. As DNA, the CDR3 is TGTGCCAGCAGCCAAGATTGGCCCCTCTACGATGGCTACACCTTC. The V and J genes are TRBV3-1 and TRBJ1-2; no clear D. Germline CDR1 LGHDT, CDR2 YNNKEL (reference sequence). The CDR3 loop spans 15 amino acids. V lost 0 bases to trimming and J lost 6 bases, with 14 bases between them.

The gene calls are TRBV28 and TRBJ2-5; TRBD2 is a possible D gene (6 bases). There are 15 residues in the CDR3. Germline values: CDR1 MDHEN, CDR2 SYDVKM. V was trimmed by 2 bases and J by 2 bases, leaving 12 bases between them. The CDR3 is CASSLNGAGQETQYF. The CDR3 coding sequence is TGTGCCAGCAGTTTAAACGGCGCGGGGCAAGAGACCCAGTACTTC.

The chain employs TRBV5-6 and TRBJ1-1; the match to TRBD1 covers 7 bases. V shed 2 bases, J shed 2 bases, and the junction held 6 bases outside the gene matches. The CDR3 totals 15 residues. Germline CDR1 SGHDT, CDR2 YYEEEE. CDR3 region: CASSFTGTVNTEAFF. The CDR3 DNA is TGTGCCAGCAGCTTTACCGGGACAGTAAACACTGAAGCTTTCTTT.

This chain connects TRBV5-1 to TRBJ1-1, with a tentative D call TRBD1 (6 bases). Trimming took off 5 bases at V and 10 bases at J, with 18 bases between the two ends. The CDR3 length is 13 residues. Per the germline V gene, CDR1 is SGHRS and CDR2 is YFSETQ. Here the CDR3 DNA reads TGCGCCAGCAGTTCAGGGGACTCCCTTCGAGCTTTCTTT. This gives the protein CASSSGDSLRAFF.

Many counts were recorded for this clonotype. A junction end diverges from the germline sequence, so it may reflect a read error. The V gene is TRBV2, the J gene TRBJ2-5, with D tentatively TRBD2 (6 bases). The CDR3 runs to 13 residues. Germline V CDR1 and CDR2: SNHLY, FYNNEI. In DNA, the CDR3 is TGTGCCAGCAAGACTAGTTACCAAGAGGCCCAGTACTTC. Amino acids: CASKTSYQEAQYF.

The rearrangement joins TRBV28 to TRBJ1-5; D unresolved. This CDR3 is built from 13 residues. The V and J ends lost 7 bases and 5 bases respectively, with 12 bases between them. CDR1 is MDHEN and CDR2 is SYDVKM in the germline V gene. The CDR3 region is CASTGNLYQPQHF. In DNA, the CDR3 is TGTGCCAGCACGGGAAATCTGTATCAGCCCCAGCATTTT.

This clonotype was found a few times. The chain combines TRBV5-1 with TRBJ2-1; 9 positions agree with TRBD2. This CDR3 is 17 amino acids long. Unmatched junction bases numbered 13, after V lost 4 bases and J lost 5 bases. The germline gives CDR1 SGHRS, CDR2 YFSETQ. This CDR3 reads CASSHIAGGRPNNEQFF. The DNA for the CDR3 is TGCGCCAGCAGCCATATCGCGGGGGGGAGACCGAACAATGAGCAGTTCTTC.

Many counts were recorded for this clonotype. The DNA for the CDR3 is TGTGCCAGCGAAATCAAGGGCACTGAAGCTTTCTTT. Translating gives CASEIKGTEAFF. V is TRBV6-1 and J is TRBJ1-1, with D uncertain. From germline, CDR1 is MNHNS and CDR2 SASEGT. V was shortened by 8 bases and J by 4 bases, with 11 bases between the two germline ends. The CDR3 length is 12 residues.

This clonotype appeared many times. One end of the junction does not line up with germline, which may come from a read error. The chain recombines TRBV6-4 with TRBJ1-1; D perhaps matches TRBD1 (5 bases). This CDR3 contains 17 residues. Germline CDR1 reads MRHNA; CDR2 reads SNTAGT. The CDR3 spells CASSSPGGASPNAEAFF. The DNA for the CDR3 is TGTGCCAGCAGTAGCCCGGGAGGGGCATCCCCGAACGCTGAAGCTTTCTTT.

The J gene is TRBJ1-5, the V gene TRBV10-3; perhaps TRBD1 as D (5 bases). The V end was cut by 4 bases, the J end by 0 bases, with 13 bases between. Germline V lookup: CDR1 ENHRY, CDR2 SYGVKD. The CDR3 covers 16 residues. The CDR3 nucleotides read TGTGCCATCAGTGGAGGGGCGGTCTATAGCAATCAGCCCCAGCATTTT. Its translation: CAISGGAVYSNQPQHF.

V gene TRBV12-3 or TRBV12-4 combines with J gene TRBJ1-5, with 7 positions matching TRBD1. The CDR3 contains 13 residues. The trim removed 7 bases at V and 4 bases at J, leaving 4 bases unmatched. The DNA for the CDR3 is TGTGCCAGCACTGGGACAGTTAATCAGCCCCAGCATTTT. Protein sequence: CASTGTVNQPQHF.

This clonotype was recorded only once. The V call is TRBV15, the J call TRBJ1-2, with TRBD1 matching 7 bases. The junction had 8 bases not matched to a gene; V was cut back by 3 bases and J by 4 bases. The germline gives CDR1 LNHNV, CDR2 YYDKDF (reference sequence). CDR3 length: 15 amino acids. The CDR3 DNA is TGTGCCACCAGCAGGGAGGGGGCGTCGAGCTATGGCTACACCTTC. It specifies CATSREGASSYGYTF.

This clonotype has at least ten counts. This chain joins TRBV6-1 and TRBJ1-2, with 8 bases that match TRBD1. The CDR3 totals 16 residues. The ends lost 4 bases at V and 4 bases at J; junction bases unmatched: 11. Germline values: CDR1 MNHNS, CDR2 SASEGT. As DNA, the CDR3 is TGTGCCAGCAGTGCCCCGGGGGGGACAGGCGCCTATGGCTACACCTTC. Residues: CASSAPGGTGAYGYTF.